The source of this TCR beta chain is a study of T-cell memory formation after mild COVID-19 (dated by TCRdb to the early 2020s). About the investigation overall: Most TCR sequence clusters were specific to one of the two donors. Two young, previously healthy adult volunteers made up the cohort, one male and one female. In two donors, T-cell clones that expanded and contracted after mild COVID-19 were followed by sequencing TCRalpha and TCRbeta repertoires longitudinally.

The V end loses 1 base and the J end loses 5 bases, and a stretch of 9 bases separates them. Taken from cysteine to phenylalanine, the CDR3 has 13 residues. The DNA shown is the 39-base CDR3, in frame from base 1. CDR1 and CDR2 were assigned from the germline V gene as SGHTA and FQGNSA. Comment on this clonotype: Its antigen is not yet known. Possible read error: a much larger clone is one base away.

Paper-wide results and their limitations: Contracting CD4+ clones were located mainly in the CM and EM memory subsets, whereas CD8+ clones were found to be enriched in EMRA. The study included only a couple of mild cases, and larger cohorts that include severe cases with pre-infection samples were judged to be necessary. Balanced CD4/CD8 phenotypes were observed for clones contracting from day 15 to 85, whereas a bias towards CD4+ was observed for a second wave of clones expanding from day 15 to 37. The detection of some responding clones in pre-infection memory suggests that pre-existing cross-reactive memory T cells joined the SARS-CoV-2 response. The second-wave clones that peaked on day 37 were not confirmed to be SARS-CoV-2 specific.

Sequencing was carried out with an Illumina NovaSeq 6000. cDNA libraries for TCRalpha and TCRbeta were prepared by 5'RACE using constant-segment primers, with sample barcodes and unique molecular identifiers added. RNA was extracted from every sample with Trizol reagent. Library amplification was performed in two PCR steps, and a second sample barcode and Illumina TruSeq adapters were introduced in the second step. Sequencing of the libraries was done on an Illumina NovaSeq, producing 2 x 150 bp paired-end reads. Regarding the original processing steps: With migec v1.2.7, reads were demultiplexed and then collapsed into UMI-guided consensus sequences. Using mixcr v2.1.11, UMI consensuses were aligned to TRA and TRB V and J templates and then assembled into clonotypes. Expanded or contracted clonotypes were those called significant by both edgeR and NoisET, with noise models trained on biological replicates. edgeR calls used a false discovery rate-adjusted p below 0.01 and a log2 fold-change threshold of 1. As an exploratory analysis of dynamics, PCA with hierarchical clustering was applied to max-normalized trajectories of the 1000 most abundant clonotypes. The CD4 or CD8 phenotype of responding clones was assigned using the separately sequenced CD4+ and CD8+ repertoires. TCRdb trimmed the raw reads at Q25, called clones with MiXCR and kept productive beta chains. Every entry covers one CDR3 protein and lists the most common genes and DNA from its rows. The V and J calls reflect TCRdb's pipeline rather than the authors' work. Across this sample there are roughly 340,000 distinct CDR3 sequences, with roughly 20% seen only once. In total, the top ten clones hold approximately 22% of the sample.

Ficoll-Paque density gradient centrifugation was used to isolate PBMCs. Here the chain combines TRBV7-2 and TRBJ2-7; a weak D assignment points to TRBD2 (5 bases agree). Material for sequencing was PBMCs or a T cell subset sorted from them (not recorded which). The source is a man aged 18 to 35 who had mild COVID-19 (a few samples of this study predate the infection). The sample titles of this study are shuffled in the database, so cell type and time point are left out; the donor was told from shared clones. The CDR3: CASSLGEGDEQYF. In nucleotides, the sequence is TGTGCCAGCAGCTTAGGAGAGGGAGACGAGCAGTACTTC.